Presented here are 3 T cell receptor beta chains from one specimen sequenced in a study of T cell responses to AZD1222 COVID-19 vaccine. The assay was immunoSEQ multiplex PCR, and TCRdb's table has in-frame clones only and misses some. The sample includes about 75,000 clones, about 91% of them seen just once. This specimen was peripheral blood, taken 28 days after the second dose of the MenACWY control vaccine. The receptors come from an adult who received the MenACWY meningococcal vaccine as a control.

This clone was seen a handful of times. This chain uses TRBV6-2 or TRBV6-3 with TRBJ2-1; possibly TRBD2 for D (5 bases). The CDR3 sequence is 15 residues long. Germline V gene lookup returns CDR1 MNHEY and CDR2 SVGEGT. V was pared by 3 bases and J by 2 bases, with 11 bases between. The CDR3 region is CASSYGGPPYNEQFF. The CDR3 nucleotides are TGTGCCAGCAGTTATGGCGGGCCTCCCTACAATGAGCAGTTCTTC.

The chain uses TRBV14 and TRBJ2-2, with 7 bases identical to TRBD2. V shed 4 bases, J shed 1 base, and the junction held 6 bases outside the gene matches. CDR1 is SGHDN and CDR2 is FVKESK in the germline V gene. The CDR3 extends over 16 amino acids. The CDR3 sequence: CASSLQAGRNTGELFF. The CDR3 DNA reads as TGTGCCAGCAGCCTCCAAGCGGGGAGGAACACCGGGGAGCTGTTTTTT. The full variable domain, completed using reference TRBV14 and TRBJ2-2, is EAGVTQFPSHSVIEKGQTVTLRCDPISGHDNLYWYRRVMGKEIKFLLHFVKESKQDESGMPNNRFLAERTGGTYSTLKVQPAELEDSGVYFCASSLQAGRNTGELFFGEGSRLTVL.

This clone was recorded once. The chain employs TRBV5-6 and TRBJ1-6; D may be TRBD1 (5 bases). The CDR3 is 18 amino acids. The V end was cut by 3 bases, the J end by 0 bases, with 16 bases between. Germline V gene data show CDR1 as SGHDT and CDR2 as YYEEEE. CDR3 sequence reads: CASSWGGPKGSYNSPLHF. CDR3 nucleotide sequence: TGTGCCAGCAGCTGGGGGGGACCTAAGGGCTCCTATAATTCACCCCTCCACTTT. Based on the CDR3 plus reference TRBV5-6 and TRBJ1-6, the full variable domain is DAGVTQSPTHLIKTRGQQVTLRCSPKSGHDTVSWYQQALGQGPQFIFQYYEEEERQRGNFPDRFSGHQFPNYSSELNVNALLLGDSALYLCASSWGGPKGSYNSPLHFGNGTRLTVT.